This passage covers 8 T cell receptor beta chains from one sample sequenced in a study of blood T cell repertoires in COVID-19. This table comes from immunoSEQ multiplex PCR, and its TCRdb copy is limited to in-frame clones, with some not included. The sample yields 98,000 or so clones, approximately 91% seen once. The sample was peripheral blood. The receptor set was obtained from a human donor in a cohort sampled during active COVID-19.

This clone was observed a single time. The chain joins TRBV4-1 to TRBJ1-2, with 8 nucleotides matching TRBD1. V was clipped by 3 bases and J by 8 bases; unmatched bases: 17. The CDR3 covers 17 residues. Germline lookup yields CDR1 MGHRA and CDR2 YSYEKL. CDR3 sequence: CASSQGQVVTLISGYTF. In DNA form, the CDR3 reads TGCGCCAGCAGCCAGGGACAGGTCGTAACTCTCATATCAGGCTACACCTTC.

The chain joins TRBV7-9 to TRBJ2-2; a weak D match, TRBD1 (6 bases). The CDR3 length is 17 residues. The V end was cut by 8 bases, the J end by 5 bases, with 24 bases between. Germline V gives CDR1 SEHNR, CDR2 FQNEAQ (reference sequence). Written as DNA, the CDR3 is TGTGCCAGCCGCGCAGGGGCAGGAAAGCGCAGGACCGGGGAGCTGTTTTTT. Translation gives CASRAGAGKRRTGELFF.

The V gene is TRBV27, the J gene TRBJ2-7, with 11 bases identical to TRBD1. CDR1 is MNHEY and CDR2 is SMNVEV in the germline V gene (reference sequence). The CDR3 spans 15 residues. V lost 6 bases to trimming and J lost 4 bases; unmatched junction nucleotides: 8. The CDR3 DNA follows: TGTGCCAGCAGCCAGAGGGACAGGGGGGAGTACGAGCAGTACTTC. Its translation: CASSQRDRGEYEQYF.

The chain links TRBV5-8 to TRBJ1-1; D is possibly TRBD1 (5 bases). This CDR3 is 10 amino acids long. The germline V gene has CDR1 SGHTS and CDR2 YDEGEE. V was clipped by 5 bases and J by 6 bases, with 5 bases between them. The CDR3 here is CASRGPEAFF. CDR3 nucleotides: TGTGCCAGCAGGGGGCCTGAAGCTTTCTTT. The full variable domain, its missing parts supplied by reference TRBV5-8 and TRBJ1-1, is EAGVTQSPTHLIKTRGQQATLRCSPISGHTSVYWYQQALGLGLQFLLWYDEGEERNRGNFPPRFSGRQFPNYSSELNVNALELEDSALYLCASRGPEAFFGQGTRLTVV.

The chain uses TRBV15 and TRBJ2-7, with TRBD2 matching 13 bases. The CDR3 runs to 17 residues. The germline CDR1 and CDR2 sequences are LNHNV and YYDKDF (reference sequence). V trimming: 2 bases; J trimming: 5 bases; junction bases outside the gene matches: 9. The DNA for the CDR3 is TGTGCCACCAGCAGACTCGCCGGGACTAGCGGGAATAACGAGCAGTACTTC. Translated: CATSRLAGTSGNNEQYF.

The chain is built from TRBV11-2 and TRBJ1-6; D unclear. The CDR3 covers 15 residues. Germline CDR1 reads SGHAT; CDR2 reads FQNNGV. V lost 4 bases to trimming and J lost 7 bases, with 14 bases between them. The CDR3 loop is CASSSSDGKNSPLHF. The DNA of the CDR3 is TGTGCCAGCAGCTCCTCCGACGGGAAAAATTCACCCCTCCACTTT.

This rearrangement joins TRBV15 to TRBJ2-7; TRBD2 matches 7 bases. The CDR3 has 16 amino acids. Germline CDR1 LNHNV, CDR2 YYDKDF (reference sequence). V was clipped by 3 bases and J by 3 bases; unmatched bases: 11. The CDR3 region has the DNA TGTGCCACCAGCAGTCTAGCGGATAAGGGATACTACGAGCAGTACTTC. This translates into CATSSLADKGYYEQYF. Variable domain in full (rest from reference TRBV15 and TRBJ2-7): DAMVIQNPRYQVTQFGKPVTLSCSQTLNHNVMYWYQQKSSQAPKLLFHYYDKDFNNEADTPDNFQSRRPNTSFCFLDIRSPGLGDTAMYLCATSSLADKGYYEQYFGPGTRLTVT.

The chain is built from TRBV30 and TRBJ2-6, with 7 nucleotides matching TRBD1. Unmatched junction bases numbered 12, after V lost 7 bases and J lost 0 bases. Germline V lookup: CDR1 GTSNPN, CDR2 SVGIG (reference sequence). This CDR3 comprises 17 residues. Here the CDR3 DNA reads TGTGCCTCCGGGTACGCGGACAGGTACTCTGGGGCCAACGTCCTGACTTTC. Amino acids: CASGYADRYSGANVLTF.